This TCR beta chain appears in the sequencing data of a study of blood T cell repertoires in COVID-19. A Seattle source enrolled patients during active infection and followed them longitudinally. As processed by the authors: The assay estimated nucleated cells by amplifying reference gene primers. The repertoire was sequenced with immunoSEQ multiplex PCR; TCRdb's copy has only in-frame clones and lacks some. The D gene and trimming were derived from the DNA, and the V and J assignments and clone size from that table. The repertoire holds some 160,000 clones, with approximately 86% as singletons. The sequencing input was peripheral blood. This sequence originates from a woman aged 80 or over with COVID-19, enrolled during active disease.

CDR3 in amino acids: CASLTGGGWNEQFF. The CDR3 bases are TGTGCCAGCCTAACGGGCGGGGGTTGGAATGAGCAGTTCTTC. This chain connects TRBV6-5 to TRBJ2-1; TRBD2 agrees at 7 bases. The CDR3 runs 14 residues. Germline CDR1 is MNHEY and CDR2 is SVGAGI. Trimming at V came to 8 bases and at J to 7 bases, leaving 11 bases not matched to a gene.